This T cell receptor beta chain is from a study of lymphopenia after photon versus proton radiotherapy. Study-level findings and limits: Authors raise, but do not show, better survival with proton therapy. After lymphocyte nadir, photon-treated repertoires showed oligoclonal expansion, especially CD8+ Temra.

With respect to this clone: The target antigen is unknown.

CDR1 and CDR2 (germline): SGDLS, YYNGEE. The CDR3 runs 13 residues. V lost 0 bases and J lost 1, with 3 bases in between. The method was immunoSEQ multiplex PCR; TCRdb's version includes in-frame clones alone and lacks a portion of them. The sample gives some 55,000 clones, around 83% of which show up once; 29% is in the top ten. This material consisted of peripheral blood, taken from a patient treated with photon-based radiotherapy. The J gene is TRBJ2-3, the V gene TRBV9; D is undetermined. The clonotype was recovered from a man in his fifties with gastric cancer. The DNA for the CDR3 is TGTGCCAGCAGCGTAGTAGGCACAGATACGCAGTATTTT. It specifies CASSVVGTDTQYF.